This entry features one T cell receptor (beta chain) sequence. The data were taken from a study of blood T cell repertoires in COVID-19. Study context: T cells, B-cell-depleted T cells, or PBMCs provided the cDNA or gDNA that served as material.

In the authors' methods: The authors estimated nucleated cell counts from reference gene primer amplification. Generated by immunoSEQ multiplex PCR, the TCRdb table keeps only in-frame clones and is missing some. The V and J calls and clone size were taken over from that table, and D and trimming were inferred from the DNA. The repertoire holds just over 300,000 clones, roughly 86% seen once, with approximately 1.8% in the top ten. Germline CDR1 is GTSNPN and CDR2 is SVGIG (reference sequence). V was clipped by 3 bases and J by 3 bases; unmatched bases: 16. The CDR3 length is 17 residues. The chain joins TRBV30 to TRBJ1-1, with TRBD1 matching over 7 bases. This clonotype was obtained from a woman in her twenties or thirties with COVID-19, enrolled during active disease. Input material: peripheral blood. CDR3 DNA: TGTGCCTGGAGAGGCAGGGAGGTAATGAGGGGGCACACTGAAGCTTTCTTT. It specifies CAWRGREVMRGHTEAFF.